These 10 T cell receptor beta chains originate from one sample sequenced in a study of identical twins. From the 5' RACE reads, TCRdb called clonotypes with MiXCR, one entry per CDR3 protein. Of some 500,000 distinct CDR3 sequences in the sample, roughly 9.5% were seen once. The sample was also linked to a second study, of yellow fever vaccine responses in identical twins.

The sequencing sample was made of PBMCs. The receptors were sampled from a woman younger than 35 in good health.

This clonotype was counted a few times. One end of the junction varies from germline; a read error may be responsible. This chain links TRBV20-1 with TRBJ2-2; TRBD1 matches 7 bases. Germline V gives CDR1 DFQATT, CDR2 SNEGSKA (reference sequence). This CDR3 has 16 residues. This chain's CDR3 is CSARDRTGSPSWELFF. CDR3 in DNA: TGCAGTGCTAGAGATAGGACAGGCTCACCCAGCTGGGAACTGTTTTTT.

This clonotype came up a few times. The genes are TRBV4-3 and TRBJ2-2; D is unresolved. CDR1 and CDR2 from the germline V gene are LGHNA and YSLEER. The CDR3 is made up of 15 amino acids. The V and J ends lost 1 base and 3 bases respectively, with 9 bases between them. CDR3 in amino acids: CASSQGGSYTGELFF. CDR3 sequence (DNA): TGCGCCAGCAGCCAAGGAGGATCATACACCGGGGAGCTGTTTTTT.

This chain joins TRBV28 and TRBJ2-5; 11 nucleotides line up with TRBD2. CDR1 MDHEN and CDR2 SYDVKM come from the germline V gene. Trimming at V came to 4 bases and at J to 7 bases, leaving 11 bases not matched to a gene. The CDR3 is 16 amino acids. CDR3 residues: CASSSWGVAGGLTQYF. DNA of the CDR3: TGTGCCAGCAGTTCCTGGGGGGTAGCGGGAGGGTTGACCCAGTACTTC.

This clonotype appeared many times. V and J are TRBV4-3 and TRBJ1-2, with unresolved D. CDR3 length: 14 residues. V lost 1 base, J lost 4 bases, and 10 bases lay in between. CDR1 and CDR2 from the germline V gene are LGHNA and YSLEER. The CDR3 region is CASSQGESLYGYTF. CDR3 nucleotide sequence: TGCGCCAGCAGCCAAGGCGAGTCTCTCTATGGCTACACCTTC.

This clonotype has only a few counts. The chain is built from TRBV20-1 and TRBJ2-1, with D uncertain. The CDR3 has 13 residues. The germline CDR1 and CDR2 sequences are DFQATT and SNEGSKA (reference sequence). Trimming left V 3 bases short and J 5 bases short, with 11 bases between. CDR3 sequence reads: CSASSYGNNEQFF. CDR3 nucleotides: TGCAGTGCTAGTAGTTATGGGAACAATGAGCAGTTCTTC.

This clonotype was counted a few times. J is TRBJ1-6 and V is TRBV7-2; the D is unclear. V lost 2 bases and J 1 base, leaving 3 bases between the germline ends. Germline CDR1 reads SGHTA; CDR2 reads FQGNSA. The CDR3 contains 14 residues. The CDR3 region is CASSLPSYNSPLHF. DNA for the CDR3: TGTGCCAGCAGCTTACCATCCTATAATTCACCCCTCCACTTT.

This clonotype was picked up a small number of times. The V gene is TRBV7-9, the J gene TRBJ2-7; D not certain. The V end was cut by 6 bases, the J end by 6 bases, with 9 bases between. Germline values: CDR1 SEHNR, CDR2 FQNEAQ (reference sequence). The CDR3 consists of 11 residues. The CDR3 sequence: CASSRQVEQYF. The CDR3, as DNA: TGTGCCAGCAGTCGTCAGGTCGAGCAGTACTTC.

This clonotype was seen a few times. This rearrangement joins TRBV4-2 to TRBJ2-7, with D perhaps being TRBD1 or TRBD2 (6 bases each). V was clipped by 0 bases and J by 3 bases, with 15 bases between them. The germline gives CDR1 LGHNA, CDR2 YNFKEQ. The CDR3 totals 16 residues. DNA for the CDR3: TGTGCCAGCAGCCAAGAATCCGGGGGCGCCGTCTACGAGCAGTACTTC. It translates to CASSQESGGAVYEQYF.

This clonotype was seen at least ten times. This chain joins TRBV7-2 and TRBJ2-7; D unresolved. Trimming cost V 2 bases and J 1 base, with 6 bases left between them. Germline V lookup: CDR1 SGHTA, CDR2 FQGNSA. The CDR3 is made up of 13 amino acids. The CDR3 reads CASSLSNSYEQYF. CDR3 bases: TGTGCCAGCAGCTTAAGTAATTCCTACGAGCAGTACTTC. Full variable domain (rest looked up from reference TRBV7-2 and TRBJ2-7): GAGVSQSPSNKVTEKGKDVELRCDPISGHTALYWYRQSLGQGLEFLIYFQGNSAPDKSGLPSDRFSAERTGGSVSTLTIQRTQQEDSAVYLCASSLSNSYEQYFGPGTRLTVT.

The chain carries TRBV29-1 and TRBJ2-7, with D uncertain. V lost 5 bases and J lost 5, with 13 bases in between. The CDR3 consists of 12 residues. CDR1 SQVTM and CDR2 ANQGSEA come from the germline V gene. The CDR3 coding sequence is TGCAGCGTTTTGGGAATTGGGAACGAGCAGTACTTC. It is translated as CSVLGIGNEQYF.